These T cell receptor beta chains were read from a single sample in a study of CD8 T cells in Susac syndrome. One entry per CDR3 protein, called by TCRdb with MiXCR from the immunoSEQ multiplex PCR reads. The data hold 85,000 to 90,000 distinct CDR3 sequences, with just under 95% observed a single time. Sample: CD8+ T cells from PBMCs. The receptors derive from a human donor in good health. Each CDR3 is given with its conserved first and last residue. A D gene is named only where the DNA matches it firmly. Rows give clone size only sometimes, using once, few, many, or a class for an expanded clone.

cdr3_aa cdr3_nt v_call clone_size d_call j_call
CSVEDLGELAGGLQFF TGCAGCGTTGAAGATCTTGGGGAACTAGCGGGGGGCCTACAGTTCTTC TRBV29-1 NA TRBD2 TRBJ2-1
CASSSGLLQETQYF TGCGCCAGCAGCTCGGGACTTCTCCAAGAGACCCAGTACTTC TRBV5-1 NA NA TRBJ2-5
CASSWDRQGYEQYF TGTGCCAGCAGCTGGGACAGACAAGGCTACGAGCAGTACTTC TRBV7-9 NA TRBD1 TRBJ2-7
CSASDNTYEQYF TGCAGTGCTAGTGACAACACCTACGAGCAGTACTTC TRBV20-1 NA NA TRBJ2-7
CASSGSGGGSYNEQFF TGTGCCAGCAGCGGGAGCGGGGGGGGCTCCTACAATGAGCAGTTCTTC TRBV9 NA TRBD2 TRBJ2-1
CASSQGASLRTDTQYF TGTGCCAGCAGCCAAGGGGCCTCCCTGAGGACAGATACGCAGTATTTT TRBV14 NA NA TRBJ2-3
CATSRDLGQLTQYF TGTGCCACCAGCAGAGATTTGGGACAGCTGACCCAGTACTTC TRBV15 once TRBD1 TRBJ2-5
CASSVVGDPTEAFF TGTGCCAGCAGCGTAGTGGGGGATCCCACTGAAGCTTTCTTT TRBV9 NA NA TRBJ1-1
CASSFEGTNTEAFF TGTGCCAGCAGTTTTGAGGGGACCAACACTGAAGCTTTCTTT TRBV27 NA NA TRBJ1-1
CASEYLGVNTEAFF TGTGCTAGTGAATACTTAGGGGTGAACACTGAAGCTTTCTTT TRBV12-5 NA NA TRBJ1-1
CASNGDKNIQYF TGTGCCAGCAACGGAGACAAAAACATTCAGTACTTC TRBV5-4 NA NA TRBJ2-4